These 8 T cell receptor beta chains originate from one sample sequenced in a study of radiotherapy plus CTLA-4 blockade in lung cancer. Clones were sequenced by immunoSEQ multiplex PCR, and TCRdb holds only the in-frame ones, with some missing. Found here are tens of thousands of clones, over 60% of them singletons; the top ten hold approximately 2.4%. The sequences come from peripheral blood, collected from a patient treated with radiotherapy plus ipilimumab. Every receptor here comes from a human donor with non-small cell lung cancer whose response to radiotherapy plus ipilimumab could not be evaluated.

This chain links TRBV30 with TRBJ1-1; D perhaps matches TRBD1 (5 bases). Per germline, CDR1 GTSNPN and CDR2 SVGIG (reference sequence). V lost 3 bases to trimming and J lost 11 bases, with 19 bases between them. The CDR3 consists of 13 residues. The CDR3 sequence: CAWSKGQGTMAFF. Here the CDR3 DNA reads TGTGCCTGGAGCAAAGGGCAGGGAACAATGGCTTTCTTT.

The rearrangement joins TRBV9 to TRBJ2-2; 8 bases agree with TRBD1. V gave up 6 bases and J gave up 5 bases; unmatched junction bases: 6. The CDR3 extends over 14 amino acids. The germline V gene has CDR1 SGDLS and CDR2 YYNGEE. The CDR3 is CASKPGQATGELFF. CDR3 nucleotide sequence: TGTGCCAGCAAACCGGGACAGGCAACCGGGGAGCTGTTTTTT. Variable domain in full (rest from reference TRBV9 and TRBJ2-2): DSGVTQTPKHLITATGQRVTLRCSPRSGDLSVYWYQQSLDQGLQFLIQYYNGEERAKGNILERFSAQQFPDLHSELNLSSLELGDSALYFCASKPGQATGELFFGEGSRLTVL.

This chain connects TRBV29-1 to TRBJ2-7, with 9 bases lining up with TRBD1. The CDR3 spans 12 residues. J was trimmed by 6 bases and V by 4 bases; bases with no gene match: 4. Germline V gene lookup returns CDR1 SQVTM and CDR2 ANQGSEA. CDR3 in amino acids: CSVGDRVGEQYF. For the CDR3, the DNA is TGCAGCGTTGGGGACAGGGTGGGCGAGCAGTACTTC.

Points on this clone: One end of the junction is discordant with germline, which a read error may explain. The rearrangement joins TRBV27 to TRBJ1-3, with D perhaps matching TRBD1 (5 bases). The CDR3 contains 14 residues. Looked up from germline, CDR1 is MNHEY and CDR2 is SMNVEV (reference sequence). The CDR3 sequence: CASRFSGSGNTIYF. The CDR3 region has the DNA TGTGCCAGCCGTTTTTCAGGGTCTGGAAACACCATATATTTT.

CDR3 coding DNA: TGTGCCAGCAGCCCTCCGCGGGTTAGCAATCAGCCCCAGCATTTT. It yields the protein CASSPPRVSNQPQHF. The rearrangement links TRBV28 to TRBJ1-5; D is unresolved. V lost 6 bases, J lost 0 bases, and 12 bases lay in between. This CDR3 region has 15 residues. Germline V lookup: CDR1 MDHEN, CDR2 SYDVKM.

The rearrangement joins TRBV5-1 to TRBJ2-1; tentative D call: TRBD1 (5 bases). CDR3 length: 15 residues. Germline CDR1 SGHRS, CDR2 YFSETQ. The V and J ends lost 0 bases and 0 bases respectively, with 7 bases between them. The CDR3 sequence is CASSLGGGSYNEQFF. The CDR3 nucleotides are TGCGCCAGCAGCTTGGGGGGCGGCTCCTACAATGAGCAGTTCTTC. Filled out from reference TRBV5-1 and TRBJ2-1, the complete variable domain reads KAGVTQTPRYLIKTRGQQVTLSCSPISGHRSVSWYQQTPGQGLQFLFEYFSETQRNKGNFPGRFSGRQFSNSRSEMNVSTLELGDSALYLCASSLGGGSYNEQFFGPGTRLTVL.

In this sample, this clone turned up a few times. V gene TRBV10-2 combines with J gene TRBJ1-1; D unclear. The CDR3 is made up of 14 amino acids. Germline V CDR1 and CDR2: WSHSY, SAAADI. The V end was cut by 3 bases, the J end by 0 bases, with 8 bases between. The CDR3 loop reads CASSDVNLNTEAFF. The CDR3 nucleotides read TGCGCCAGCAGTGATGTCAATTTGAACACTGAAGCTTTCTTT.

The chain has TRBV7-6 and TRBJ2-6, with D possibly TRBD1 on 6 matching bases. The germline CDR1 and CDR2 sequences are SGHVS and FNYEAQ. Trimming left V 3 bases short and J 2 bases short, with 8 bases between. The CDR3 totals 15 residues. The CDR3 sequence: CASSLGAPGANVLTF. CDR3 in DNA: TGTGCCAGCAGCTTGGGGGCCCCTGGGGCCAACGTCCTGACTTTC.